The present T cell receptor beta chain was sequenced within a study of T cells in localized non-small cell lung cancer. Broader study findings: The greatest T cell clonality was found in uninvolved adjacent lung (higher than in tumor). Researchers found a median about 53 of the top 100 tumor clones in adjacent lung.

The method was immunoSEQ multiplex PCR; TCRdb's version includes in-frame clones alone and lacks a portion of them. This table has 50,000 to 75,000 clones, 91% appearing once. Details on this clone: Its antigen is unidentified.

The receptor was derived from a man between 40 and 70 years old with stage I lung adenocarcinoma. Sequencing was performed on peripheral blood, taken before any cancer treatment.

CDR3 coding DNA: TGCAGCGTTGAACCGACTAGCGGGAGGGTGTACTTC. Amino acid sequence: CSVEPTSGRVYF. The chain couples TRBV29-1 to TRBJ2-5, with TRBD2 matching over 14 bases. The CDR3 is 12 amino acids. CDR1 and CDR2 from the germline V gene are SQVTM and ANQGSEA. The J segment lost 13 bases and the V segment lost 2 bases, leaving 3 bases of the junction unmatched.